Each of the 27 T cell receptor beta chains below was sequenced from the same sample in a study of shared clonotypes between healthy human individuals. TCRdb's copy holds only in-frame clones and misses some; the assay was immunoSEQ multiplex PCR. Of around 1,000,000 clones in the sample, about 80% were seen once. The sample was memory CD4+ T cells from PBMCs. Subset specified: CD45RA-negative fraction. These receptors were collected from a man between 18 and 35 years old in good health. Some clones in this sample may be carry-over from other donors' samples.

The V call is TRBV27, the J call TRBJ2-5; TRBD1 aligns across 12 bases. V was pared by 6 bases and J by 5 bases, with 7 bases of the junction left unmatched. Germline-derived CDR1 and CDR2 are MNHEY and SMNVEV (reference sequence). The CDR3 contains 15 residues. CDR3 loop: CASRLGQGAWETQYF. CDR3 nucleotides: TGTGCCAGCAGACTGGGACAGGGGGCCTGGGAGACCCAGTACTTC.

A remark on this clone: Other DNA variants within this sample encode the same CDR3. The rearrangement joins TRBV10-3 to TRBJ2-5, with no clear D. The CDR3 sequence is 12 residues long. The V end lost 4 bases, the J end lost 2 bases, and 5 bases lay between the germline ends. Looked up from germline, CDR1 is ENHRY and CDR2 is SYGVKD. CDR3 DNA: TGTGCCATCAGTGGGCAGCAAGAGACCCAGTACTTC. It specifies CAISGQQETQYF.

About this clone: The sample holds other DNA sequences that translate to the same CDR3. V gene TRBV28 combines with J gene TRBJ1-2; a possible D gene is TRBD1 (6 bases). This CDR3 contains 13 residues. CDR1 is MDHEN, CDR2 SYDVKM, per germline. Trimming cost V 4 bases and J 4 bases, with 10 bases left between them. The CDR3 region has the DNA TGTGCCAGCAGTTCGCAGGGGCCCTATGGCTACACCTTC. This codes for CASSSQGPYGYTF.

This clone has only a few counts. The chain combines TRBV4-1 with TRBJ1-5; the D is unclear. The CDR3 runs 16 residues. Between the trimmed V and J ends, which lost 0 bases and 4 bases, there was a span of 13 bases. CDR1 is MGHRA, CDR2 YSYEKL, per germline. The DNA for the CDR3 is TGCGCCAGCAGCCAAGAGGCAGGACTGATTAATCAGCCCCAGCATTTT. This codes for CASSQEAGLINQPQHF.

This clone was counted between two and nine times. The chain couples TRBV5-1 to TRBJ2-1, with 14 nucleotides matching TRBD2. V gave up 4 bases and J gave up 13 bases; unmatched junction bases: 16. CDR1 and CDR2 from the germline V gene are SGHRS and YFSETQ. The CDR3 runs 17 residues. The CDR3: CASSPTSGRAWVVFQFF. The CDR3 bases are TGCGCCAGCAGCCCGACTAGCGGGAGGGCCTGGGTCGTTTTCCAGTTCTTC. Full variable domain (remainder filled in from reference TRBV5-1 and TRBJ2-1): KAGVTQTPRYLIKTRGQQVTLSCSPISGHRSVSWYQQTPGQGLQFLFEYFSETQRNKGNFPGRFSGRQFSNSRSEMNVSTLELGDSALYLCASSPTSGRAWVVFQFFGPGTRLTVL.

J is TRBJ2-7 and V is TRBV6-7, with D possibly TRBD1 on 5 matching bases. TRBV6-7 is designated an ORF whose function remains uncertain. V dropped 6 bases and J dropped 9 bases, with 18 bases sitting between them. The CDR3 consists of 13 residues. The CDR3: CASRTAPGQGQYF. The CDR3 nucleotides read TGTGCCAGCAGAACCGCGCCAGGGCAGGGGCAGTACTTC.

J is TRBJ2-2 and V is TRBV5-1; TRBD1 is a possible D gene (6 bases). This CDR3 region has 15 residues. V gave up 0 bases and J gave up 8 bases, with 14 bases separating them. Germline V gene lookup returns CDR1 SGHRS and CDR2 YFSETQ. This CDR3 is CASSLGGTTHGELFF. The DNA for the CDR3 is TGCGCCAGCAGCTTGGGGGGGACAACCCATGGGGAGCTGTTTTTT. The full variable domain, rest sourced from reference TRBV5-1 and TRBJ2-2, is KAGVTQTPRYLIKTRGQQVTLSCSPISGHRSVSWYQQTPGQGLQFLFEYFSETQRNKGNFPGRFSGRQFSNSRSEMNVSTLELGDSALYLCASSLGGTTHGELFFGEGSRLTVL.

A note on this clone: Within the sample, other DNA sequences also encode this same CDR3. This rearrangement joins TRBV6-1 to TRBJ1-5; 9 bases fit TRBD1. Germline V gene sequence: CDR1 MNHNS, CDR2 SASEGT. This CDR3 is 14 amino acids long. The V and J ends lost 4 bases and 2 bases, in that order; junction bases with no gene match: 0. CDR3 in amino acids: CASSGQGGNQPQHF. The CDR3 nucleotides read TGTGCCAGCAGTGGACAGGGGGGCAATCAGCCCCAGCATTTT.

This clone was found a few times. This sequence joins TRBV18 and TRBJ2-7; D perhaps matches TRBD2 (6 bases). Germline V gene sequence: CDR1 KGHSH, CDR2 LQKENI. The CDR3 spans 13 residues. V lost 10 bases to trimming and J lost 0 bases, with 13 bases between them. The CDR3 bases are TGTGCCACCTTTAGCGGTGCCTCCTACGAGCAGTACTTC. This encodes CATFSGASYEQYF. Together with reference TRBV18 and TRBJ2-7, the CDR3 gives the full variable domain: NAGVMQNPRHLVRRRGQEARLRCSPMKGHSHVYWYRQLPEEGLKFMVYLQKENIIDESGMPKERFSAEFPKEGPSILRIQQVVRGDSAAYFCATFSGASYEQYFGPGTRLTVT.

This clone showed up just a few times. V is TRBV10-2 and J is TRBJ2-2; D gene unclear. The germline CDR1 and CDR2 sequences are WSHSY and SAAADI. V gave up 0 bases and J gave up 1 base, with 6 bases separating them. The CDR3 contains 15 residues. CDR3 bases: TGCGCCAGCAGTGAGTCGACCTGGAACACCGGGGAGCTGTTTTTT. Translated: CASSESTWNTGELFF.

Only a few counts were recorded for this clone. V is TRBV14 and J is TRBJ2-3; 8 bases map to TRBD2. CDR1 is SGHDN, CDR2 FVKESK, per germline. The CDR3 covers 14 residues. The ends lost 4 bases at V and 6 bases at J; junction bases unmatched: 6. The CDR3 sequence: CASSPPGGKDTQYF. CDR3 DNA: TGTGCCAGCAGCCCCCCGGGAGGGAAGGATACGCAGTATTTT. The full variable domain, its missing parts supplied by reference TRBV14 and TRBJ2-3, is EAGVTQFPSHSVIEKGQTVTLRCDPISGHDNLYWYRRVMGKEIKFLLHFVKESKQDESGMPNNRFLAERTGGTYSTLKVQPAELEDSGVYFCASSPPGGKDTQYFGPGTRLTVL.

Turning to this clone: It may be a read error: a sequence one base away is much more abundant. This sequence joins TRBV9 and TRBJ2-2, with D possibly matching TRBD1 (6 bases). The CDR3 covers 13 residues. Germline-derived CDR1 and CDR2 are SGDLS and YYNGEE. Trimming took 4 bases from V and 4 from J, leaving 8 bases between them. The CDR3 loop reads CASSTQGTGELFF. Written as DNA, the CDR3 is TGTGCCAGCAGCACACAGGGCACCGGGGAGCTGTTTTTT.

The chain uses TRBV27 and TRBJ2-7, with a possible D match to TRBD1 (6 bases). CDR1 is MNHEY, CDR2 SMNVEV, per germline (reference sequence). This CDR3 has 15 residues. Deletions cut 3 bases from V and 2 bases from J, with 14 bases between. The CDR3 DNA reads TGTGCCAGCAGTTTGGGGGCAGGGCGTCCCTACGAGCAGTACTTC. Its translation is CASSLGAGRPYEQYF.

The V and J genes are TRBV29-1 and TRBJ2-7; D call uncertain. This CDR3 is 11 amino acids long. Deletions cut 0 bases from V and 5 bases from J, with 5 bases between. Germline loops: CDR1 SQVTM, CDR2 ANQGSEA. The CDR3 loop is CSVEDWDEQYF. The DNA for the CDR3 is TGCAGCGTTGAAGACTGGGACGAGCAGTACTTC.

V usage is TRBV15 and J usage is TRBJ2-7; D is undetermined. This CDR3 spans 13 amino acids. Per germline, CDR1 LNHNV and CDR2 YYDKDF (reference sequence). V was trimmed by 0 bases and J by 2 bases, leaving 5 bases between them. DNA of the CDR3: TGTGCCACCAGCAGAGACCTGGCCTACGAGCAGTACTTC. Its protein is CATSRDLAYEQYF.

This clone showed up just a few times. V and J are TRBV30 and TRBJ1-1; D remains ambiguous. The CDR3 is 11 amino acids. V was shortened by 0 bases and J by 8 bases, with 7 bases between the two germline ends. Germline CDR1 GTSNPN, CDR2 SVGIG (reference sequence). The CDR3 nucleotides read TGTGCCTGGAGTGTAATTTCCGAAGCTTTCTTT. Residues: CAWSVISEAFF.

The rearrangement links TRBV7-2 to TRBJ2-1, with 12 nucleotides matching TRBD2. The CDR3 loop spans 16 amino acids. Germline loops: CDR1 SGHTA, CDR2 FQGNSA. J was trimmed by 6 bases and V by 3 bases; bases with no gene match: 6. The CDR3 coding sequence is TGTGCCAGCAGCTTCCAACTAGCGGGAGGACCCAATGAGCAGTTCTTC. It encodes CASSFQLAGGPNEQFF.

This clone appeared a few times. In the same sample, other DNA sequences code for this CDR3. The CDR3 protein is CSVGGGLGYTF. DNA of the CDR3: TGCAGCGTTGGAGGAGGGCTGGGCTACACCTTC. The chain couples TRBV29-1 to TRBJ1-2; D gene ambiguous. Deletions cut 4 bases from V and 8 bases from J, with 11 bases between. Germline CDR1 and CDR2: SQVTM and ANQGSEA. CDR3 length: 11 amino acids.

The chain employs TRBV20-1 and TRBJ2-1, with D unclear. This CDR3 is 10 amino acids long. V was clipped by 6 bases and J by 9 bases, with 9 bases between them. Germline V lookup: CDR1 DFQATT, CDR2 SNEGSKA (reference sequence). The CDR3 here is CSAEFGEQFF. In nucleotides, the CDR3 is TGCAGTGCCGAATTTGGTGAGCAGTTCTTC.

This clone has only a few counts. V and J are TRBV4-2 and TRBJ2-5; D might be TRBD1 or TRBD2, each matching 6 bases. Germline V gives CDR1 LGHNA, CDR2 YNFKEQ. The V end was cut by 3 bases, the J end by 13 bases, with 21 bases between. CDR3 length: 14 residues. The CDR3 spells CASSQENRGARMYF. The DNA of the CDR3 is TGTGCCAGCAGCCAGGAGAATAGGGGGGCCCGAATGTACTTC.

This chain connects TRBV30 to TRBJ2-5; D is undetermined. Germline V gene sequence: CDR1 GTSNPN, CDR2 SVGIG (reference sequence). This CDR3 is built from 12 residues. V was trimmed by 4 bases and J by 5 bases, leaving 11 bases between them. CDR3 sequence: CAWTRTSETQYF. DNA for the CDR3: TGTGCCTGGACCAGGACCTCGGAGACCCAGTACTTC. The whole variable domain, remainder taken from reference TRBV30 and TRBJ2-5, is SQTIHQWPATLVQPVGSPLSLECTVEGTSNPNLYWYRQAAGRGLQLLFYSVGIGQISSEVPQNLSASRPQDRQFILSSKKLLLSDSGFYLCAWTRTSETQYFGPGTRLLVL.

V gene TRBV30 combines with J gene TRBJ1-5, with D tentatively TRBD1 (6 bases). V was shortened by 1 base and J by 6 bases, with 13 bases between the two germline ends. CDR1 and CDR2 (germline): GTSNPN, SVGIG (reference sequence). The CDR3 runs 14 residues. The CDR3, as DNA: TGTGCCTGGAGTGGGACAGCGGCAAGTCAGCCCCAGCATTTT. Translation gives CAWSGTAASQPQHF.

This rearrangement joins TRBV11-2 to TRBJ2-6; no reliable D call. The V and J ends lost 0 bases and 0 bases respectively, with 15 bases between them. The CDR3 contains 19 residues. Germline V lookup: CDR1 SGHAT, CDR2 FQNNGV. The CDR3 reads CASSLDSGSLSSGANVLTF. The CDR3 DNA sequence: TGTGCCAGCAGCTTAGATTCGGGTTCCCTCTCCTCTGGGGCCAACGTCCTGACTTTC.

The sample holds a few counts of this clone. V is TRBV10-1 and J is TRBJ2-1, with 9 bases identical to TRBD2. Germline-derived CDR1 and CDR2 are WNHNN and SYGVQD (reference sequence). The length of the CDR3 is 19 residues. Trimming took 0 bases from V and 3 from J; bases not matched to a gene: 12. The CDR3 loop is CASSESRASGEPNYNEQFF. In DNA form, the CDR3 reads TGCGCCAGCAGTGAGTCCCGGGCTAGCGGGGAACCGAACTACAATGAGCAGTTCTTC.

The chain employs TRBV5-1 and TRBJ2-7; 11 bases fit TRBD1. This CDR3 has 13 amino acids. CDR1 SGHRS and CDR2 YFSETQ come from the germline V gene. The junction had 6 bases not matched to a gene; V was cut back by 8 bases and J by 5 bases. This CDR3 reads CAREEDRGHEQYF. CDR3 sequence (DNA): TGCGCCAGGGAAGAGGACAGGGGGCACGAGCAGTACTTC.

Comment on this clone: The same CDR3 can be traced to other DNA sequences in this sample. J is TRBJ1-1 and V is TRBV5-1, with no clear D. Looked up from germline, CDR1 is SGHRS and CDR2 is YFSETQ. Trimming took 0 bases from V and 0 from J, leaving 9 bases between them. CDR3 length: 15 amino acids. The chain's CDR3 is CASSLEPGLNTEAFF. The CDR3 DNA follows: TGCGCCAGCAGCTTGGAACCAGGACTGAACACTGAAGCTTTCTTT. The complete variable domain, with remaining parts taken from reference TRBV5-1 and TRBJ1-1, reads KAGVTQTPRYLIKTRGQQVTLSCSPISGHRSVSWYQQTPGQGLQFLFEYFSETQRNKGNFPGRFSGRQFSNSRSEMNVSTLELGDSALYLCASSLEPGLNTEAFFGQGTRLTVV.

The chain links TRBV7-6 to TRBJ2-7; 10 bases agree with TRBD1. Trimming took 5 bases from V and 4 from J; bases not matched to a gene: 14. The length of the CDR3 is 17 residues. Germline assignment: CDR1 SGHVS and CDR2 FNYEAQ. The CDR3 here is CASSRRSGTGAMYEQYF. CDR3 sequence (DNA): TGTGCCAGCAGCAGACGATCCGGGACAGGGGCCATGTACGAGCAGTACTTC.